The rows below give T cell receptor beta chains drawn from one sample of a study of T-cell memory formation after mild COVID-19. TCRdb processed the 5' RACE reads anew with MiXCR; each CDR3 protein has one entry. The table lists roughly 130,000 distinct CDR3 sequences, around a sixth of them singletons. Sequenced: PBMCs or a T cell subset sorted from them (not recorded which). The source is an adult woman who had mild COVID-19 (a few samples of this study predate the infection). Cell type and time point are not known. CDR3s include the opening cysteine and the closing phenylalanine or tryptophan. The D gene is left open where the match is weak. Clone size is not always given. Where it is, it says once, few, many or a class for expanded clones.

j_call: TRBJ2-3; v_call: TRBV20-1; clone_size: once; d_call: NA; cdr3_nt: TGCAGTGCCGGAGGATATAGACTGACTAGCACAGATACGCAGTATTTT; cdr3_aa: CSAGGYRLTSTDTQYF
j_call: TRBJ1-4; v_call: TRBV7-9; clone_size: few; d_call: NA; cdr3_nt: TGTGCCAGCAGCCCATTTAGTTCCGACCTTAATGAAAAACTGTTTTTT; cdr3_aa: CASSPFSSDLNEKLFF
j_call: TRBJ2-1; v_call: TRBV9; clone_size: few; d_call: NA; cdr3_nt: TGTGCCAGCAGCGTAGAAGGGCGGGCCGGGAAGAATGAGCAGTTCTTC; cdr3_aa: CASSVEGRAGKNEQFF
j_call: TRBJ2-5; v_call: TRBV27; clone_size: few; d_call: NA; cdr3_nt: TGTGCCAGCGGAATAAGAAGGGTCGGAGAGACCCAGTACTTC; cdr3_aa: CASGIRRVGETQYF
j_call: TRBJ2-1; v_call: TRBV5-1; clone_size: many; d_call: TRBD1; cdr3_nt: TGCGCCAGCAGCGCTGGACAGGGCGGGAACAATCTGTTCTTC; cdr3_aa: CASSAGQGGNNLFF
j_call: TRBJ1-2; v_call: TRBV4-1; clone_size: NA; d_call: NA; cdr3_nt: TGCGCCAGCAGCCAACAAGGGGGCTATGGCTACACCTTC; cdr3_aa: CASSQQGGYGYTF
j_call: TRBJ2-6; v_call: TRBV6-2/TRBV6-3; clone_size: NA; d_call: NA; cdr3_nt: TGTGCCAGCCGGGCGGCTGGGGCTGGGGCCAACGTCCTGACTTTC; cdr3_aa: CASRAAGAGANVLTF
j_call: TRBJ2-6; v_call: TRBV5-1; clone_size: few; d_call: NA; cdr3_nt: TGCGCCAGCAGGGACTACTCTGGGGCCAACGTCCTGACTTTC; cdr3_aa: CASRDYSGANVLTF
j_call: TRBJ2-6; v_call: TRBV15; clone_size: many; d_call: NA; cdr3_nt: TGTGCCACCAGCACCAGGGACTCTGGGGCCAACGTCCTGACTTTC; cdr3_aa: CATSTRDSGANVLTF
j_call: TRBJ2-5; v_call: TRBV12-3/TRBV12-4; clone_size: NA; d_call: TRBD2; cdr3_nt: TGTGCCAGCAGTATTAGCGGGCTGAGGATCCAAGAGACCCAGTACTTC; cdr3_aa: CASSISGLRIQETQYF
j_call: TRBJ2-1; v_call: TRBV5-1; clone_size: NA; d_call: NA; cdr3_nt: TGCGCCAGCAGCCGATCCCGTGGCGGCACCTACAATGAGCAGTTCTTC; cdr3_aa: CASSRSRGGTYNEQFF
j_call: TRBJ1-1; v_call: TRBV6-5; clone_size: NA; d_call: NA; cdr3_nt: TGTGCCAGCAGTTACACCCAGGGAGGCACTGAAGCTTTCTTT; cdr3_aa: CASSYTQGGTEAFF
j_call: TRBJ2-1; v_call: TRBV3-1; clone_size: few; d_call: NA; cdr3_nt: TGTGCCAGCAGCGACAGTCGTCGAGAGCAGTTCTTC; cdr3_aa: CASSDSRREQFF